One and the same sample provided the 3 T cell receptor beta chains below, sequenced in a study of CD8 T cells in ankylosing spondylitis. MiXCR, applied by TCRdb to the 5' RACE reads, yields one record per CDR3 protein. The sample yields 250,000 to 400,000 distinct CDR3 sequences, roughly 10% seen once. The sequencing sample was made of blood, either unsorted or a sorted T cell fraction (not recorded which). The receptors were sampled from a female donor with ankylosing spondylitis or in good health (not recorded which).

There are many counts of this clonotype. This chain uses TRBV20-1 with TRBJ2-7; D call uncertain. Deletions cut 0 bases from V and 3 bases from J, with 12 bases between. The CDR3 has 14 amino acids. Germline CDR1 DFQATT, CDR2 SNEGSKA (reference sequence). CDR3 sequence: CSARDVVGIYEQYF. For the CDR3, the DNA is TGCAGTGCTAGAGATGTCGTGGGGATCTACGAGCAGTACTTC.

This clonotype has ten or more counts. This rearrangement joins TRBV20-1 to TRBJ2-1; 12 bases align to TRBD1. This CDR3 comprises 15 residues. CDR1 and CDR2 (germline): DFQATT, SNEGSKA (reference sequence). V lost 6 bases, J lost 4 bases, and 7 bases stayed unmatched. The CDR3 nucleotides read TGCAGTGCCACCGGGGACAGGGGGCTGTACAATGAGCAGTTCTTC. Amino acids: CSATGDRGLYNEQFF.

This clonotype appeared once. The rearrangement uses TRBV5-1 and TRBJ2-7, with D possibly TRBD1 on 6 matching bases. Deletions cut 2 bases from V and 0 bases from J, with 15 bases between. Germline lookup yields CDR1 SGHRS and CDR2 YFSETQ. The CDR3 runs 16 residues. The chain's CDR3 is CASSLRLDRISYEQYF. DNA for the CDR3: TGCGCCAGCAGCTTACGTTTGGACAGAATCTCCTACGAGCAGTACTTC.